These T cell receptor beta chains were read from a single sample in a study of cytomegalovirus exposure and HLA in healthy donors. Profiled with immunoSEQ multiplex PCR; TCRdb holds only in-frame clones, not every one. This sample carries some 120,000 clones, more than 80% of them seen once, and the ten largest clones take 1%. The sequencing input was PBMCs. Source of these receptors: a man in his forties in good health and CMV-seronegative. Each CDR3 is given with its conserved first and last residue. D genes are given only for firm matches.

CDR3: CASSEDLSEQFF
DNA: TGTGCCAGCAGTGAAGATTTATCTGAGCAGTTCTTC
D: .
V: TRBV2
J: TRBJ2-1

CDR3: CASSRGTGGEQFF
DNA: TGTGCCAGCAGTCGGGGGACAGGGGGGGAGCAGTTCTTC
D: TRBD1
V: TRBV6-5
J: TRBJ2-1

CDR3: CASSQWTGDQPQHF
DNA: TGTGCCAGCAGCCAGTGGACAGGGGATCAGCCCCAGCATTTT
D: TRBD1
V: TRBV2
J: TRBJ1-5

CDR3: CASSENRVGGYTF
DNA: TGTGCCAGCAGTGAAAACAGGGTCGGCGGCTACACCTTC
D: .
V: TRBV2
J: TRBJ1-2

CDR3: CASSYDGQGSTDTQYF
DNA: TGCGCCAGCAGCTACGATGGACAGGGGTCCACAGATACGCAGTATTTT
D: TRBD1
V: TRBV5-1
J: TRBJ2-3

CDR3: CASSPPALAGDIEQFF
DNA: TGTGCCAGCTCACCACCGGCTCTAGCGGGAGATATTGAGCAGTTCTTC
D: TRBD2
V: TRBV18
J: TRBJ2-1

CDR3: CASSLGGTGSTDTQYF
DNA: TGTGCCAGCAGCTTGGGAGGGACAGGGAGCACAGATACGCAGTATTTT
D: TRBD1
V: TRBV5-4
J: TRBJ2-3

CDR3: CAWSPSSYEQYF
DNA: TGTGCCTGGAGTCCCAGCTCCTACGAGCAGTACTTC
D: .
V: TRBV30
J: TRBJ2-7

CDR3: CASSETGEVQPQHF
DNA: TGTGCCAGCAGTGAAACAGGGGAGGTCCAGCCCCAGCATTTT
D: TRBD1
V: TRBV2
J: TRBJ1-5

CDR3: CASSLMASGSTYNEQFF
DNA: TGTGCCAGCAGCTTGATGGCTAGCGGTTCTACCTACAATGAGCAGTTCTTC
D: TRBD2
V: TRBV5-4
J: TRBJ2-1

CDR3: CASSVPLAGAGTDTQYF
DNA: TGTGCCAGCAGCGTGCCGCTAGCGGGGGCGGGCACAGATACGCAGTATTTT
D: TRBD2
V: TRBV5-4
J: TRBJ2-3

CDR3: CASSPAGLPGDTQYF
DNA: TGTGCCAGCAGTCCCGCTGGACTCCCCGGGGATACGCAGTATTTT
D: .
V: TRBV28
J: TRBJ2-3

CDR3: CATAPSTGMGNTEAFF
DNA: TGTGCCACAGCACCCTCAACAGGGATGGGAAACACTGAAGCTTTCTTT
D: .
V: TRBV2
J: TRBJ1-1

CDR3: CASSESVGAQETQYF
DNA: TGTGCCAGCAGTGAATCGGTGGGGGCCCAAGAGACCCAGTACTTC
D: .
V: TRBV6-1
J: TRBJ2-5

CDR3: CAISESVDLPTSYEQYF
DNA: TGTGCCATCAGTGAGTCGGTGGACTTACCGACCTCCTACGAGCAGTACTTC
D: .
V: TRBV10-3
J: TRBJ2-7